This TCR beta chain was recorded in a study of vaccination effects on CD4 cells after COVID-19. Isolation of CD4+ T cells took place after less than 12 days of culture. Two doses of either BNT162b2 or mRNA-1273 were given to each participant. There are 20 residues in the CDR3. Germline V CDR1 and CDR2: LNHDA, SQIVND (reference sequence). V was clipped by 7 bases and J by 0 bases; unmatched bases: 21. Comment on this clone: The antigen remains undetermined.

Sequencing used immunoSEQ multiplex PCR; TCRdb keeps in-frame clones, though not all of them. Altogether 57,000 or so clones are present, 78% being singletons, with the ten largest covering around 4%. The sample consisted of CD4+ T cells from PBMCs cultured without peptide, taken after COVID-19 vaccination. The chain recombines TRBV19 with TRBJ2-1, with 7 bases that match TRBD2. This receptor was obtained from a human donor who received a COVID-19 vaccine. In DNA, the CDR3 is TGTGCCAGTACCCCACAGAGCCCTAGCGGCTATACGAGCTCCTACAATGAGCAGTTCTTC. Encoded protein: CASTPQSPSGYTSSYNEQFF.